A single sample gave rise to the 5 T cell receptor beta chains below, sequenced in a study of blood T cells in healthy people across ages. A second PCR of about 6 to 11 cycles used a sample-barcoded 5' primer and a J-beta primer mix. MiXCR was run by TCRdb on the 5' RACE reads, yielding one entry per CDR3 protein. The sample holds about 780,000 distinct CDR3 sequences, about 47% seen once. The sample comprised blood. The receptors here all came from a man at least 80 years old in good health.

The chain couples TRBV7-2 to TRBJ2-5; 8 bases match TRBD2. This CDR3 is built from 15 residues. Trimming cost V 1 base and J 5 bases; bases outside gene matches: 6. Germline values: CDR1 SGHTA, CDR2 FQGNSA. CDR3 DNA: TGTGCCAGCAGCTTAGTGGGTGCTAGCGGGGAGACCCAGTACTTC. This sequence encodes CASSLVGASGETQYF.

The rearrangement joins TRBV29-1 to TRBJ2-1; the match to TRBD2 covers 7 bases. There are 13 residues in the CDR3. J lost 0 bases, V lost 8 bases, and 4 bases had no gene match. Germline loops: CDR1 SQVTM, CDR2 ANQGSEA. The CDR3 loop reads CSSRDYSYNEQFF. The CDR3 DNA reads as TGCAGCTCCCGGGACTACTCCTACAATGAGCAGTTCTTC.

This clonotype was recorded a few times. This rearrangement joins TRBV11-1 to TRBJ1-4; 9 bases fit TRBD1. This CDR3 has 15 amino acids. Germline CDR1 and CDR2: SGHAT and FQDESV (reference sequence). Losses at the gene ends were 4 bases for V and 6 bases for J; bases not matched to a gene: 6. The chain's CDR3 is CASSSSGQGHEKLFF. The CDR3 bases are TGTGCCAGCAGCTCCTCGGGACAGGGACATGAAAAACTGTTTTTT.

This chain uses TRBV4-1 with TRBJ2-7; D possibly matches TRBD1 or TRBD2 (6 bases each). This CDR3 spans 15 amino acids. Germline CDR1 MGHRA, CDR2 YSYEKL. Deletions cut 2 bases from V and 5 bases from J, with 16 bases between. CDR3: CASSQTGQGEDEQYF. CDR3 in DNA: TGCGCCAGCAGCCAAACGGGACAAGGGGAGGACGAGCAGTACTTC.

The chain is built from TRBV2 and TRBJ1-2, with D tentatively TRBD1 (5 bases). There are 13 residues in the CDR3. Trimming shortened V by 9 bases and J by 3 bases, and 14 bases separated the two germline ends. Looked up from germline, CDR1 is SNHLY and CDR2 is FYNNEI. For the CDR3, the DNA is TGTGCCAGAGCGGGGCGCACTTACTATGGCTACACCTTC. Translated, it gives CARAGRTYYGYTF.